Reported below is one T cell receptor (beta chain). This entry comes from a study of blood T cell repertoires in COVID-19. Turning to the study itself: Donors in the United States, Italy and Spain gave samples during acute or convalescent COVID-19. T cells, B-cell-depleted T cells, or PBMCs supplied cDNA or gDNA.

Original processing methods: The authors estimated nucleated cell counts from reference gene primer amplification. The repertoire was sequenced with immunoSEQ multiplex PCR; TCRdb's copy has only in-frame clones and lacks some. That table supplies the V and J calls and clone size; D and trimming were determined from the DNA. The sample includes 200,000 to 250,000 clones, roughly 90% of them seen just once. The sequencing input was peripheral blood. This clonotype was obtained from a man aged 65 to 85 with acute or convalescent COVID-19.

As DNA, the CDR3 is TGTGCCAGCCGCCCCCCGGTTTTTGGCGGGGAGCTGTTTTTT. This sequence encodes CASRPPVFGGELFF. V gene TRBV28 combines with J gene TRBJ2-2, with unresolved D. The CDR3 is made up of 14 amino acids. Germline V gene data show CDR1 as MDHEN and CDR2 as SYDVKM. V was pared by 8 bases and J by 7 bases, with 17 bases between.